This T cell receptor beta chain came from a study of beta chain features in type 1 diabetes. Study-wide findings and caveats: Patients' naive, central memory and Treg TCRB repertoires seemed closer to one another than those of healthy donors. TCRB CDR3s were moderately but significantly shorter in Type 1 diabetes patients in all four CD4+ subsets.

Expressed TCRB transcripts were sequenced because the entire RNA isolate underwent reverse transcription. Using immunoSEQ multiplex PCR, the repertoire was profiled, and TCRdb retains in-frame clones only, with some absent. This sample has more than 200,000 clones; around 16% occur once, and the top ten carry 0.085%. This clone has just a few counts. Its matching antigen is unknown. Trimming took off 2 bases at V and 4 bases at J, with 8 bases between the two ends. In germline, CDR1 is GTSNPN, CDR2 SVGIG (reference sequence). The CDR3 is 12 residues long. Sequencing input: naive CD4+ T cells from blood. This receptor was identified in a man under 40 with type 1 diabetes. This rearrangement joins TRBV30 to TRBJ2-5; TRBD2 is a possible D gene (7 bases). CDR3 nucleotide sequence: TGTGCCTGGAGTAGGGGGGGAGAGACCCAGTACTTC. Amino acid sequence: CAWSRGGETQYF.